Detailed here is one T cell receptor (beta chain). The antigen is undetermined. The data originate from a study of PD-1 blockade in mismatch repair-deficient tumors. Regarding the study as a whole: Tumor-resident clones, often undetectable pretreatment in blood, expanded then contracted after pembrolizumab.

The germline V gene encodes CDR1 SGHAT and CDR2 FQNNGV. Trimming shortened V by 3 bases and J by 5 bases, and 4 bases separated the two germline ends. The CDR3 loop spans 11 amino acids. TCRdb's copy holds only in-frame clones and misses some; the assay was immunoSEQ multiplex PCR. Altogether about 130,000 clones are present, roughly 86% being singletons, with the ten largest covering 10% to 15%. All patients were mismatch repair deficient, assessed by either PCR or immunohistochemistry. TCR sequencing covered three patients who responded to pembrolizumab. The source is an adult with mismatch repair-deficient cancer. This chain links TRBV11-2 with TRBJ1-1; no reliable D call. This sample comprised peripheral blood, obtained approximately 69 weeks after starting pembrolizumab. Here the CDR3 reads CASSFETEAFF. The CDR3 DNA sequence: TGTGCCAGCAGCTTCGAGACTGAAGCTTTCTTT.